This TCR beta chain was recovered during a study of blood T cell repertoires in COVID-19. The overall study: From the United States, Italy and Spain came samples of acute and convalescent COVID-19. PBMCs, B-cell-depleted T cells, or T cells provided the cDNA or gDNA that made up the material.

Source study methods: Researchers report that nucleated cell counts were estimated from reference gene primer amplification. The repertoire was sequenced with immunoSEQ multiplex PCR; TCRdb's copy has only in-frame clones and lacks some. V, J and clone size derive from that table, while D and trimming were established from the DNA sequence. This table has 50,000 to 65,000 clones, over 65% appearing once. V was trimmed by 11 bases and J by 8 bases, leaving 16 bases between them. CDR1 is ENHRY and CDR2 is SYGVKD in the germline V gene. This CDR3 spans 12 amino acids. The chain carries TRBV10-3 and TRBJ1-3, with D possibly being TRBD1 (6 bases). The source material was peripheral blood. The sequence was obtained from a man aged 35 to 55 with active COVID-19. The chain's CDR3 is CAVQGNLDTIYF. CDR3 sequence (DNA): TGTGCCGTACAGGGAAATCTGGACACCATATATTTT.